This T cell receptor beta chain was found in a study of T cells in Graves' hyperthyroidism and ophthalmopathy. The CDR3 length is 15 residues. V lost 3 bases and J lost 6, with 18 bases in between. Overall study findings and caveats: A 13 V-J signature model discriminated ophthalmopathy versus stable hyperthyroidism.

Authors of the study amplified TCR beta CDR3 regions from RNA transcripts. HTBI primers were employed in a first-round RT-PCR of the TCR CDR3. TCRdb independently ran MiXCR on the multiplex PCR reads; one entry per CDR3 protein. The sample has hundreds of thousands of distinct CDR3 sequences; more than 20% are singletons. This clonotype was seen ten or more times. Its antigen is undetermined. Thyroid ultrasound and orbital computed tomography, with clinical symptoms and serum thyroxine and TRAb, informed diagnoses. The PBMCs had their origin in roughly 10 ml of fresh peripheral blood. The rearrangement uses TRBV12-3 or TRBV12-4 and TRBJ2-7, with D tentatively TRBD1 or TRBD2 (6 bases each). The sequencing input was blood. The sequence derives from a man aged 25 to 40 with Graves' ophthalmopathy. In nucleotides, the CDR3 is TGTGCCAGCAGTTTTGGCGGGACCCAGGGGTCCGAGCAGTACTTC. Amino acid sequence: CASSFGGTQGSEQYF.